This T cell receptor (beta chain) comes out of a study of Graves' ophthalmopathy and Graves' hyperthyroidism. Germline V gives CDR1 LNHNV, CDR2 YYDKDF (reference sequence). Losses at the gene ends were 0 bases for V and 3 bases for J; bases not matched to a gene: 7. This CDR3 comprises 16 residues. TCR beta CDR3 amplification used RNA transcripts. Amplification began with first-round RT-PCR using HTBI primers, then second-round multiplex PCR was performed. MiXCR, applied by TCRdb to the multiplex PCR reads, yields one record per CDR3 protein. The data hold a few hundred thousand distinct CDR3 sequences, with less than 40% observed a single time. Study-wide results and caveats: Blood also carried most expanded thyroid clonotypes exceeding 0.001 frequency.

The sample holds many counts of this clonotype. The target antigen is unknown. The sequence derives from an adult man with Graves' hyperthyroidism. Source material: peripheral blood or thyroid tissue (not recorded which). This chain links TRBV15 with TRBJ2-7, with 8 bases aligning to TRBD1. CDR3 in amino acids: CATSRDRTGTNYEQYF. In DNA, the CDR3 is TGTGCCACCAGCAGAGACCGGACAGGGACCAACTACGAGCAGTACTTC.